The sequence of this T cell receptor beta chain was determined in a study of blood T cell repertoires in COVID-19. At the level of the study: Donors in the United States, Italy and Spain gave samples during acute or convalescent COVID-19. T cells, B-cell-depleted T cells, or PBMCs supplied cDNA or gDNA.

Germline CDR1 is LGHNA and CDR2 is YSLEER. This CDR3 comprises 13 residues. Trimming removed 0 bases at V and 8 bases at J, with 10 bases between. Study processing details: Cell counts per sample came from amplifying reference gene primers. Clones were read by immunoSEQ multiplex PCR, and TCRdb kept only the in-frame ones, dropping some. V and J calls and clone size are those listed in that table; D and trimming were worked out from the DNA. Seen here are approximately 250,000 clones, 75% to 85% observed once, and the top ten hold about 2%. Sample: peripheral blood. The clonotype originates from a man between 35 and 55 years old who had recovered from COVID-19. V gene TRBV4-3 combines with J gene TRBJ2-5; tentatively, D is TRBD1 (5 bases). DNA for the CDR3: TGCGCCAGCAGCCAAGATAGTAGGGGAACCCAGTACTTC. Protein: CASSQDSRGTQYF.